Following are 29 T cell receptor beta chains from one sample sequenced in a study of cytomegalovirus exposure and HLA in healthy donors. PCR employed 60 Vbeta and 13 Jbeta primers. Using immunoSEQ multiplex PCR, the repertoire was profiled, and TCRdb retains in-frame clones only, with some absent. Of 150,000 to 200,000 clones detected, roughly 74% appear once; the ten largest clones hold 7.7%. Sequencing used PBMCs. The receptors were sampled from a woman aged 35 to 49 in good health and CMV-seropositive.

The chain recombines TRBV28 with TRBJ1-3, with 8 bases fitting TRBD1. CDR3 length: 18 amino acids. Per the germline V gene, CDR1 is MDHEN and CDR2 is SYDVKM. The V segment lost 6 bases and the J segment 1 base; nucleotides outside the gene matches: 14. CDR3 sequence reads: CASRTRQGMKMSGNTIYF. Written as DNA, the CDR3 is TGTGCCAGCAGAACCAGACAGGGGATGAAGATGTCTGGAAACACCATATATTTT.

The chain recombines TRBV29-1 with TRBJ2-1; 7 nucleotides match TRBD1. From germline, CDR1 is SQVTM and CDR2 ANQGSEA. Trimming cost V 8 bases and J 13 bases; bases outside gene matches: 11. This CDR3 has 11 amino acids. This CDR3 reads CSTMTGSLQFF. The CDR3, as DNA: TGCAGCACGATGACAGGGAGTCTCCAGTTCTTC.

In its sample, this clone was seen a few times. The chain uses TRBV15 and TRBJ2-7; no definite D call. The CDR3 consists of 12 residues. Looked up from germline, CDR1 is LNHNV and CDR2 is YYDKDF (reference sequence). V gave up 3 bases and J gave up 4 bases, with 7 bases separating them. CDR3 in amino acids: CATSRPGYEQYF. The CDR3 DNA follows: TGTGCCACCAGCAGGCCGGGTTACGAGCAGTACTTC.

V and J are TRBV27 and TRBJ2-1; TRBD2 matches 7 bases. V lost 2 bases, J lost 5 bases, and 6 bases stayed unmatched. The V gene's germline CDR1 is MNHEY and CDR2 SMNVEV (reference sequence). This CDR3 has 15 residues. In nucleotides, the CDR3 is TGTGCCAGCAGTTTAATCGGGAGGCCGGACAATGAGCAGTTCTTC. It is translated as CASSLIGRPDNEQFF.

The table lists this clone with a count of one. V usage is TRBV28 and J usage is TRBJ1-1; TRBD1 matches at 9 bases. This CDR3 is built from 15 residues. CDR1 is MDHEN, CDR2 SYDVKM, per germline. The J segment lost 6 bases and the V segment lost 5 bases, leaving 10 bases of the junction unmatched. CDR3 DNA sequence: TGTGCCAGCAGTCCGCACGGACAGGGGTCGTCTGAAGCTTTCTTT. It is translated as CASSPHGQGSSEAFF.

The chain employs TRBV19 and TRBJ2-2; the D gene is possibly TRBD2 (5 bases). The CDR3 consists of 13 residues. V gave up 7 bases and J gave up 6 bases, with 12 bases separating them. Germline CDR1 reads LNHDA; CDR2 reads SQIVND (reference sequence). CDR3 protein: CASIRGFAGELFF. The DNA for the CDR3 is TGTGCCAGTATTAGAGGGTTTGCCGGGGAGCTGTTTTTT. The full variable domain, in which reference TRBV19 and TRBJ2-2 provide the parts outside the CDR3, is DGGITQSPKYLFRKEGQNVTLSCEQNLNHDAMYWYRQDPGQGLRLIYYSQIVNDFQKGDIAEGYSVSREKKESFPLTVTSAQKNPTAFYLCASIRGFAGELFFGEGSRLTVL.

This chain connects TRBV4-2 to TRBJ2-2; possible D gene TRBD1, 6 bases. Germline values: CDR1 LGHNA, CDR2 YNFKEQ. V was shortened by 4 bases and J by 6 bases, with 12 bases between the two germline ends. The CDR3 contains 14 residues. CDR3 bases: TGTGCCAGCAGCCGGCCCAGGGGTGCCGGGGAGCTGTTTTTT. Amino acids: CASSRPRGAGELFF.

The CDR3 bases are TGTGCCAGTAGGGAGGTGGGCAGGTCTATCTATGGCTACACCTTC. This translates into CASREVGRSIYGYTF. This chain joins TRBV19 and TRBJ1-2, with D hard to call. Germline loops: CDR1 LNHDA, CDR2 SQIVND (reference sequence). The V gene lost 6 bases and the J gene lost 4 bases, with 18 bases spanning the gap. This CDR3 has 15 amino acids. Combining the CDR3 with reference TRBV19 and TRBJ1-2 gives the whole variable domain DGGITQSPKYLFRKEGQNVTLSCEQNLNHDAMYWYRQDPGQGLRLIYYSQIVNDFQKGDIAEGYSVSREKKESFPLTVTSAQKNPTAFYLCASREVGRSIYGYTFGSGTRLTVV.

The table lists this clone with a few counts. V is TRBV27 and J is TRBJ1-6; possibly TRBD1 for D (5 bases). Germline lookup yields CDR1 MNHEY and CDR2 SMNVEV (reference sequence). CDR3 size: 15 residues. Trimming took 7 bases from V and 9 from J, leaving 19 bases between them. Here the CDR3 reads CASTIGGGVGSPLHF. The CDR3 DNA follows: TGTGCCAGCACCATTGGTGGGGGGGTCGGTTCACCCCTCCACTTT.

This clone appeared once. V is TRBV27 and J is TRBJ2-7; a possible D gene is TRBD2 (5 bases). The germline V gene has CDR1 MNHEY and CDR2 SMNVEV (reference sequence). The CDR3 sequence is 13 residues long. V lost 8 bases and J lost 2, with 13 bases in between. The CDR3 here is CASGGLMTYEQYF. For the CDR3, the DNA is TGTGCCAGCGGCGGACTCATGACCTACGAGCAGTACTTC.

The count of this clone is one. This rearrangement joins TRBV21-1 to TRBJ2-1; the table gives TRBD2 as D, unverified against the DNA. TRBV21-1 is a known pseudogene. The CDR3 consists of 18 residues. The CDR3 spells CASSTPGLAGKLGNEQFF. DNA of the CDR3: TGTGCCAGCAGCACCCCGGGACTAGCGGGAAAGCTTGGCAATGAGCAGTTCTTC.

The chain combines TRBV6-5 with TRBJ2-5; TRBD1 agrees at 10 bases. Germline V gene lookup returns CDR1 MNHEY and CDR2 SVGAGI. This CDR3 is built from 14 residues. Trimming removed 10 bases from V and 7 bases from J; junction bases left unmatched: 12. CDR3 in amino acids: CATWDRGGPRTQYF. The CDR3 bases are TGTGCCACCTGGGACAGGGGTGGTCCTCGGACCCAGTACTTC.

The V and J genes are TRBV2 and TRBJ2-5; 8 bases fit TRBD2. Germline V lookup: CDR1 SNHLY, CDR2 FYNNEI. The CDR3 totals 16 residues. V trimming: 3 bases; J trimming: 5 bases; junction bases outside the gene matches: 11. CDR3 loop: CASSDWAGGASETQYF. CDR3 nucleotide sequence: TGTGCCAGCAGTGATTGGGCGGGAGGTGCTTCCGAGACCCAGTACTTC.

J is TRBJ2-7 and V is TRBV11-3, with D perhaps TRBD1 (7 bases). Trimming stripped 5 bases from V and 0 bases from J, with 17 bases between. The germline gives CDR1 SGHNT, CDR2 YENEEA. The CDR3 has 16 residues. This CDR3 is CASSPTGDSSSYEQYF. In DNA, the CDR3 is TGTGCCAGCAGCCCAACGGGGGACAGCAGCTCCTACGAGCAGTACTTC.

The chain combines TRBV6-1 with TRBJ2-1, with TRBD2 matching 11 bases. The ends lost 8 bases at V and 4 bases at J; junction bases unmatched: 4. This CDR3 spans 14 amino acids. Germline V CDR1 and CDR2: MNHNS, SASEGT. Here the CDR3 reads CASLTSGSYNEQFF. The CDR3 bases are TGTGCCAGCCTAACTAGCGGGAGTTACAATGAGCAGTTCTTC.

V and J are TRBV4-1 and TRBJ2-3; 7 bases map to TRBD2. The CDR3 contains 14 residues. Germline lookup yields CDR1 MGHRA and CDR2 YSYEKL. V gave up 6 bases and J gave up 7 bases; unmatched junction bases: 10. CDR3 DNA sequence: TGCGCCAGCAGTGGGGAGGGACTGTCTTATACGCAGTATTTT. Translation gives CASSGEGLSYTQYF.

This chain joins TRBV10-2 and TRBJ1-3; possibly TRBD1 for D (5 bases). This CDR3 is 14 amino acids long. Germline V gene sequence: CDR1 WSHSY, CDR2 SAAADI. Trimming removed 5 bases from V and 0 bases from J, with 8 bases in between. The CDR3 region has the DNA TGCGCCAGCAGTACAGGATACTCTGGAAACACCATATATTTT. Residues: CASSTGYSGNTIYF.

This clone has just a few counts. The chain has TRBV28 and TRBJ1-2, with 7 bases matching TRBD1. Germline trimming cut 6 bases from V and 3 bases from J; bases unmatched to any gene: 1. The CDR3 extends over 12 amino acids. Germline V gene data show CDR1 as MDHEN and CDR2 as SYDVKM. CDR3 bases: TGTGCCAGCAGCGACAGGGACTATGGCTACACCTTC. This translates into CASSDRDYGYTF.

The gene calls are TRBV7-8 and TRBJ2-7; the match to TRBD2 covers 8 bases. Losses at the gene ends were 4 bases for V and 2 bases for J; bases not matched to a gene: 10. Germline CDR1 is SGHVS and CDR2 is FQNEAQ. The CDR3 runs to 16 residues. DNA of the CDR3: TGTGCCAGCAGCTCGCCGGGTAGCGGGACAACCTACGAGCAGTACTTC. Encoded protein: CASSSPGSGTTYEQYF.

This clone was counted only a few times. The rearrangement uses TRBV28 and TRBJ1-4, with 10 bases fitting TRBD1. Unmatched junction bases numbered 9, after V lost 4 bases and J lost 7 bases. The CDR3 is 16 amino acids. Per germline, CDR1 MDHEN and CDR2 SYDVKM. In DNA form, the CDR3 reads TGTGCCAGCAGTTCATCCTGGACAGGGGGAGTTGAAAAACTGTTTTTT. This sequence encodes CASSSSWTGGVEKLFF.

This clone was observed once. This sequence joins TRBV5-5 and TRBJ2-2, with 14 bases aligning to TRBD2. The CDR3 totals 17 residues. Trimming cost V 3 bases and J 5 bases; bases outside gene matches: 6. The germline gives CDR1 SGHKS, CDR2 YYEKEE (reference sequence). The CDR3 protein is CASSSGLAGVDTGELFF. The CDR3 DNA reads TGTGCCAGCAGCTCGGGACTAGCGGGAGTAGATACCGGGGAGCTGTTTTTT.

The chain has TRBV9 and TRBJ2-1; 8 bases are a match to TRBD1. The V gene end was trimmed by 2 bases and the J gene end by 4 bases; junction bases not matched to a gene: 14. Germline values: CDR1 SGDLS, CDR2 YYNGEE. The CDR3 runs 18 residues. CDR3: CASSVHLATGGGYNEQFF. The CDR3, as DNA: TGTGCCAGCAGCGTCCACCTTGCAACAGGGGGAGGTTACAATGAGCAGTTCTTC.

The J gene is TRBJ1-4, the V gene TRBV18; 10 bases match TRBD1. Germline V gives CDR1 KGHSH, CDR2 LQKENI. This CDR3 has 14 residues. The J segment lost 7 bases and the V segment lost 6 bases, leaving 5 bases of the junction unmatched. CDR3 protein: CASSGDRGSEKLFF. The CDR3 coding sequence is TGTGCCAGCTCGGGGGACAGGGGAAGTGAAAAACTGTTTTTT. Together with reference TRBV18 and TRBJ1-4, the CDR3 gives the full variable domain: NAGVMQNPRHLVRRRGQEARLRCSPMKGHSHVYWYRQLPEEGLKFMVYLQKENIIDESGMPKERFSAEFPKEGPSILRIQQVVRGDSAAYFCASSGDRGSEKLFFGSGTQLSVL.

J is TRBJ2-1 and V is TRBV19; TRBD2 aligns across 11 bases. The CDR3 sequence is 15 residues long. Germline CDR1 LNHDA, CDR2 SQIVND (reference sequence). With 5 bases clipped from V and 5 bases from J, the junction kept 5 bases outside the gene matches. This CDR3 reads CASSSPSGRHNEQFF. As DNA, the CDR3 is TGTGCCAGTAGTTCGCCTAGCGGGAGGCACAATGAGCAGTTCTTC.

The chain joins TRBV29-1 to TRBJ2-5, with 8 bases that match TRBD2. With V trimmed by 4 bases and J by 1 base, 2 bases remained unmatched. The CDR3 consists of 13 residues. Germline-derived CDR1 and CDR2 are SQVTM and ANQGSEA. The CDR3 here is CSVGAGGQETQYF. In DNA form, the CDR3 reads TGCAGCGTTGGGGCGGGAGGCCAAGAGACCCAGTACTTC.

The V gene is TRBV7-9, the J gene TRBJ2-7; no reliable D call. The CDR3 spans 14 residues. V was trimmed by 1 base and J by 3 bases, leaving 10 bases between them. Germline values: CDR1 SEHNR, CDR2 FQNEAQ (reference sequence). CDR3 nucleotide sequence: TGTGCCAGCAGCTTAGTCGACTCGGGCTACGAGCAGTACTTC. It translates to CASSLVDSGYEQYF.

The CDR3 nucleotides are TGTGCCAGCTCACCATTCGGGGACTACGAGCAGTACTTC. Translated, it gives CASSPFGDYEQYF. The rearrangement links TRBV18 to TRBJ2-7, with TRBD2 as a possible D gene (5 bases). The V gene's germline CDR1 is KGHSH and CDR2 LQKENI. V was trimmed by 2 bases and J by 3 bases, leaving 8 bases between them. The CDR3 is 13 amino acids.

The rearrangement joins TRBV18 to TRBJ1-1; perhaps TRBD1 as D (5 bases). Germline V CDR1 and CDR2: KGHSH, LQKENI. CDR3 length: 15 amino acids. V was trimmed by 6 bases and J by 1 base, leaving 15 bases between them. CDR3 protein: CASSYAGEANTEAFF. In nucleotides, the CDR3 is TGTGCCAGCTCCTACGCGGGGGAAGCGAACACTGAAGCTTTCTTT. The complete variable domain, with remaining parts taken from reference TRBV18 and TRBJ1-1, reads NAGVMQNPRHLVRRRGQEARLRCSPMKGHSHVYWYRQLPEEGLKFMVYLQKENIIDESGMPKERFSAEFPKEGPSILRIQQVVRGDSAAYFCASSYAGEANTEAFFGQGTRLTVV.

J is TRBJ1-1 and V is TRBV9; D gene uncertain. The CDR3 is 12 residues long. V lost 2 bases and J lost 5, with 7 bases in between. Germline CDR1 is SGDLS and CDR2 is YYNGEE. The CDR3 DNA reads as TGTGCCAGCAGCGTCGGGGAGACTGAAGCTTTCTTT. Protein sequence: CASSVGETEAFF.